This TCR beta chain was retrieved from a study of cytomegalovirus exposure and HLA in healthy donors. Study outcomes and limitations: Later analysis indicated greater clonal expansion among HLA-associated TCR beta chains than among equally common other chains. Segments of the TCR beta V type were, in most cases, productive about 90% or about 30% of the time in an earlier analysis.

Use of 60 Vbeta and 13 Jbeta primers characterized the PCR. Authors' methods: Later work found 80 million or so unique TCR beta chains, with about 10 million shared. Repertoires were generated with immunoSEQ multiplex PCR, while TCRdb's copy carries only in-frame clones and drops some. The V and J calls and clone size were taken over from that table, and D and trimming were inferred from the DNA. This table holds more than 110,000 clones, about 80% found once. Trimming removed 5 bases from V and 4 bases from J, with 16 bases in between. This CDR3 region has 15 residues. Germline loops: CDR1 LNHDA, CDR2 SQIVND (reference sequence). A note on this clone: Antigen: not known.

What was sequenced was PBMCs. The V call is TRBV19, the J call TRBJ2-3; TRBD2 might be the D (5 bases). This TCR came from a man aged 35 to 55 in good health and CMV-seropositive. The DNA for the CDR3 is TGTGCCAGTAGTCCCCTGGAGAAGAGGGCAGATACGCAGTATTTT. Translated: CASSPLEKRADTQYF.